This T cell receptor beta chain is drawn from a study of T cells in Graves' hyperthyroidism and ophthalmopathy. Study information: At the time of initial diagnosis and before any treatment, peripheral blood was collected.

Patients with uncontrolled infections, other autoimmune diseases, pregnancy or lactation were excluded. The CDR3 has 13 amino acids. The germline V and J ends were trimmed by 6 bases and 3 bases, with 11 bases remaining between them. From germline, CDR1 is DFQATT and CDR2 SNEGSKA (reference sequence). The source material, RNA transcripts, was used to amplify TCR beta CDR3 regions. RT-PCR in the first round (using the HTBI primer set) targeted the TCR CDR3. TCRdb itself ran the multiplex PCR reads through MiXCR, one entry per CDR3 protein. The sample contains 640,000 or so distinct CDR3 sequences, approximately 15% of which appear only once. This clonotype was picked up many times. The antigen is unknown. Study results and caveats: Among clonotypes expanded in thyroid above 0.001, most were also found in blood.

The sequencing sample was made of blood. This chain connects TRBV20-1 to TRBJ1-4; the D is unclear. The sequence was collected from a woman in her late teens or twenties with Graves' ophthalmopathy. The CDR3 DNA reads as TGCAGTGCGCCCACGAGCGCTAATGAAAAACTGTTTTTT. It translates to CSAPTSANEKLFF.